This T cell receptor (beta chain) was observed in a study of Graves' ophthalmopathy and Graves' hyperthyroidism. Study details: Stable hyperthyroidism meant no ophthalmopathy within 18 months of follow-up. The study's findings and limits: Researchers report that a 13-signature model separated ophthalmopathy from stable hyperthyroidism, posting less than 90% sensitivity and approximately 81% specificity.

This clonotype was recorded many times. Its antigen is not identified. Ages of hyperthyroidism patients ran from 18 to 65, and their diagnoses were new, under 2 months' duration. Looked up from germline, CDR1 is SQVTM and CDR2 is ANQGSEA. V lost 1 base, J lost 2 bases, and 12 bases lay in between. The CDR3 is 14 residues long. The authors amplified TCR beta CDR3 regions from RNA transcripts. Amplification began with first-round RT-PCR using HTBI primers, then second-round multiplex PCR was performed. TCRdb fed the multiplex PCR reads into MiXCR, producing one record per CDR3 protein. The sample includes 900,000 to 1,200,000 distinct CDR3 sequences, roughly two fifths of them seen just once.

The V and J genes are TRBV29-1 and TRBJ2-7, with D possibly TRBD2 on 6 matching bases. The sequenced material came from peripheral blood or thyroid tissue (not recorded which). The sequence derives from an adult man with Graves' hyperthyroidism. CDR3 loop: CSVEAHGGPYEQYF. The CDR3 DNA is TGCAGCGTTGAAGCACACGGGGGTCCCTACGAGCAGTACTTC.